This T cell receptor beta chain was documented in a study of cytomegalovirus exposure and HLA in healthy donors. PCR was performed using 60 Vbeta and 13 Jbeta primers. This table comes from immunoSEQ multiplex PCR, and its TCRdb copy is limited to in-frame clones, with some not included. The data show 90,000 to 100,000 clones, around 70% seen once. This clone was seen only once. This TCR was sampled from a middle-aged man in good health and CMV-seronegative. The material sequenced was PBMCs.

The CDR3 is CASSLGVTAGTGELFF. The CDR3 DNA reads as TGTGCCAGCAGCTTAGGAGTTACAGCAGGGACCGGGGAGCTGTTTTTT. The rearrangement links TRBV7-9 to TRBJ2-2; D is perhaps TRBD1 (5 bases). The germline CDR1 and CDR2 sequences are SEHNR and FQNEAQ (reference sequence). Trimming left V 1 base short and J 5 bases short, with 14 bases between. The CDR3 loop spans 16 amino acids. The whole variable domain, filled in from reference TRBV7-9 and TRBJ2-2, reads DTGVSQNPRHKITKRGQNVTFRCDPISEHNRLYWYRQTLGQGPEFLTYFQNEAQLEKSRLLSDRFSAERPKGSFSTLEIQRTEQGDSAMYLCASSLGVTAGTGELFFGEGSRLTVL.